The 17 T cell receptor beta chains reported below all come from one sample, sequenced in a study of T cells in Graves' hyperthyroidism and ophthalmopathy. From RNA transcripts, TCR beta CDR3 regions were amplified. Researchers ran a first-round RT-PCR on the TCR CDR3 using the HTBI primer set. TCRdb fed the multiplex PCR reads into MiXCR, producing one record per CDR3 protein. The sample carries some 270,000 distinct CDR3 sequences, about 25% recorded once. The sample comprised blood. The receptors were sampled from a woman aged 40-49 years with Graves' ophthalmopathy.

This clonotype was recorded many times. V is TRBV30 and J is TRBJ2-2; TRBD1 matches 9 bases. The CDR3 sequence is 18 residues long. CDR1 and CDR2 from the germline V gene are GTSNPN and SVGIG (reference sequence). Trimming at V came to 0 bases and at J to 6 bases, leaving 14 bases not matched to a gene. CDR3 region: CAWSVGDRAARTSGELFF. The CDR3 DNA follows: TGTGCCTGGAGTGTGGGGGACAGGGCCGCGCGTACCTCCGGGGAGCTGTTTTTT.

This clonotype showed up many times. This chain connects TRBV2 to TRBJ1-2; the D gene is possibly TRBD1 (5 bases). Germline-derived CDR1 and CDR2 are SNHLY and FYNNEI. CDR3 length: 16 residues. V was shortened by 3 bases and J by 0 bases, with 14 bases between the two germline ends. The CDR3 sequence: CASSDDDSPANYGYTF. The CDR3 region has the DNA TGTGCCAGCAGTGATGACGACAGCCCAGCTAACTATGGCTACACCTTC. The full variable domain, rest sourced from reference TRBV2 and TRBJ1-2, is EPEVTQTPSHQVTQMGQEVILRCVPISNHLYFYWYRQILGQKVEFLVSFYNNEISEKSEIFDDQFSVERPDGSNFTLKIRSTKLEDSAMYFCASSDDDSPANYGYTFGSGTRLTVV.

This clonotype has a count of ten or more. The chain carries TRBV12-3 or TRBV12-4 and TRBJ1-5; 9 nucleotides agree with TRBD1. The CDR3 contains 17 residues. The junction had 9 bases not matched to a gene; V was cut back by 5 bases and J by 1 base. The CDR3 here is CASSQVTGTGSNQPQHF. The CDR3, as DNA: TGTGCCAGCAGTCAAGTCACCGGGACAGGGAGCAATCAGCCCCAGCATTTT.

This clonotype occurred many times. The chain carries TRBV2 and TRBJ1-1, with 9 bases that match TRBD1. The trim removed 7 bases at V and 5 bases at J, leaving 8 bases unmatched. This CDR3 has 14 amino acids. Per the germline V gene, CDR1 is SNHLY and CDR2 is FYNNEI. The CDR3 protein is CASIRDRVNTEAFF. The CDR3 region has the DNA TGTGCCAGCATTCGGGACAGGGTAAATACTGAAGCTTTCTTT.

Ten or more counts support this clonotype. The gene calls are TRBV6-5 and TRBJ2-5; no clear D gene. Germline V gene sequence: CDR1 MNHEY, CDR2 SVGAGI. This CDR3 has 14 residues. With 9 bases removed from V and 3 bases from J, the gap between germline ends came to 17 bases. In nucleotides, the CDR3 is TGTGCCAGGCGCTCTCCGGCTTGGGAAGAGACCCAGTACTTC. It translates to CARRSPAWEETQYF.

The chain employs TRBV7-2 and TRBJ2-5; 9 bases match TRBD1. The CDR3 spans 15 residues. CDR1 and CDR2 (germline): SGHTA, FQGNSA. The V gene end was trimmed by 5 bases and the J gene end by 3 bases; junction bases not matched to a gene: 7. CDR3 in amino acids: CASSTNRGQEETQYF. DNA for the CDR3: TGTGCCAGCAGCACGAACAGGGGGCAAGAAGAGACCCAGTACTTC. The full variable domain, completed using reference TRBV7-2 and TRBJ2-5, is GAGVSQSPSNKVTEKGKDVELRCDPISGHTALYWYRQSLGQGLEFLIYFQGNSAPDKSGLPSDRFSAERTGGSVSTLTIQRTQQEDSAVYLCASSTNRGQEETQYFGPGTRLLVL.

This clonotype was found many times. This chain uses TRBV18 with TRBJ1-2, with D possibly being TRBD1 (5 bases). This CDR3 comprises 16 residues. Germline-derived CDR1 and CDR2 are KGHSH and LQKENI. V shed 3 bases and J shed 5 bases, with 19 bases lying between them. Here the CDR3 DNA reads TGTGCCAGCTCACCTGGGACCCAAGTAACTTCTTATGGCTACACCTTC. As protein: CASSPGTQVTSYGYTF.

This clonotype was detected many times. V usage is TRBV6-5 and J usage is TRBJ2-2; D call uncertain. CDR3 length: 15 amino acids. The V end was cut by 4 bases, the J end by 0 bases, with 9 bases between. Germline assignment: CDR1 MNHEY and CDR2 SVGAGI. CDR3 in amino acids: CASSFGQANTGELFF. In DNA form, the CDR3 reads TGTGCCAGCAGTTTTGGCCAAGCGAACACCGGGGAGCTGTTTTTT.

This clonotype was picked up many times. This rearrangement joins TRBV6-5 to TRBJ2-7, with D unresolved. Trimming left V 2 bases short and J 2 bases short, with 7 bases between. Per the germline V gene, CDR1 is MNHEY and CDR2 is SVGAGI. The CDR3 spans 13 residues. The CDR3 nucleotides read TGTGCCAGCAGTTACAGCGTTGCCTACGAGCAGTACTTC. This codes for CASSYSVAYEQYF.

The chain links TRBV6-2 or TRBV6-3 to TRBJ2-7, with 13 positions matching TRBD2. This CDR3 is built from 18 residues. Germline-derived CDR1 and CDR2 are MNHEY and SVGEGT. V gave up 0 bases and J gave up 4 bases; unmatched junction bases: 9. This chain's CDR3 is CASSYSGTSGKWLYEQYF. CDR3 nucleotide sequence: TGTGCCAGCAGTTACTCAGGGACTAGCGGGAAATGGCTTTACGAGCAGTACTTC.

This clonotype was counted at least ten times. This chain uses TRBV28 with TRBJ1-3; the D is unclear. There are 14 residues in the CDR3. Germline values: CDR1 MDHEN, CDR2 SYDVKM. Trimming left V 6 bases short and J 0 bases short, with 9 bases between. The CDR3 bases are TGTGCCAGCAGCCCCCCTCACTCTGGAAACACCATATATTTT. Protein: CASSPPHSGNTIYF.

This clonotype was recorded many times. V usage is TRBV2 and J usage is TRBJ2-5, with 7 bases lining up with TRBD2. J was trimmed by 2 bases and V by 5 bases; bases with no gene match: 5. CDR3 length: 14 residues. CDR1 SNHLY and CDR2 FYNNEI come from the germline V gene. Written as DNA, the CDR3 is TGTGCCAGCAGTCCCGGACTAGTGCAAGAGACCCAGTACTTC. Its translation: CASSPGLVQETQYF.

This clonotype showed up many times. This rearrangement joins TRBV7-9 to TRBJ2-5; D is unresolved. The CDR3 has 15 residues. CDR1 and CDR2 (germline): SEHNR, FQNEAQ (reference sequence). Trimming took off 5 bases at V and 2 bases at J, with 15 bases between the two ends. Written as DNA, the CDR3 is TGTGCCAGCAGCGCCGCGGAGCACCAACAAGAGACCCAGTACTTC. The encoded protein is CASSAAEHQQETQYF.

Notes on this clonotype: A much larger clone lies a single base off, so this may be a read error. V is TRBV27 and J is TRBJ1-5, with TRBD1 identical over 7 bases. This CDR3 has 15 residues. Germline values: CDR1 MNHEY, CDR2 SMNVEV (reference sequence). Here the CDR3 DNA reads TGTGGCAGCAGTCCAGAGGGAGGGGGCAGTCAGCCCCAGCATTTT. Translation gives CGSSPEGGGSQPQHF.

This clonotype has at least ten counts. The chain couples TRBV3-1 to TRBJ2-5; the D gene could be TRBD1 or TRBD2 (6 bases each). V lost 6 bases and J 7 bases, leaving 21 bases between the germline ends. Germline CDR1 LGHDT, CDR2 YNNKEL (reference sequence). There are 15 residues in the CDR3. Here the CDR3 DNA reads TGTGCCAGCAGACAGGGAGGAGACGCTGAAAGGACCCAGTACTTC. Its translation is CASRQGGDAERTQYF.

The chain combines TRBV6-1 with TRBJ2-7; 9 nucleotides match TRBD1. This CDR3 region has 14 residues. Per the germline V gene, CDR1 is MNHNS and CDR2 is SASEGT. Losses at the gene ends were 6 bases for V and 5 bases for J; bases not matched to a gene: 8. Here the CDR3 reads CASRPRDRANEQYF. In nucleotides, the CDR3 is TGTGCCAGCAGGCCCCGGGACAGGGCTAACGAGCAGTACTTC.

This clonotype was counted at least ten times. The gene calls are TRBV28 and TRBJ2-7; 9 bases fit TRBD1. J was trimmed by 3 bases and V by 5 bases; bases with no gene match: 11. Germline V gene sequence: CDR1 MDHEN, CDR2 SYDVKM. This CDR3 has 16 amino acids. CDR3 in amino acids: CASSPPPGQGLYEQYF. The CDR3 nucleotides are TGTGCCAGCAGTCCACCTCCGGGACAGGGCCTCTACGAGCAGTACTTC.